One and the same sample provided the 19 T cell receptor beta chains below, sequenced in a study of cytomegalovirus exposure and HLA in healthy donors. The assay was immunoSEQ multiplex PCR, and TCRdb's table has in-frame clones only and misses some. Of some 170,000 clones in the sample, around nine tenths are singletons; the top ten hold less than 3.5%. Sequencing was done on a sample of PBMCs. The receptors were gathered from a man aged 18-30 years in good health and CMV-seropositive.

In this sample, this clone turned up once. The J gene is TRBJ2-1, the V gene TRBV5-1; TRBD2 matches 7 bases. The CDR3 extends over 15 amino acids. V lost 0 bases, J lost 8 bases, and 8 bases stayed unmatched. Germline V gene data show CDR1 as SGHRS and CDR2 as YFSETQ. CDR3 nucleotides: TGCGCCAGCAGCTTGGGAGCGGGATCACGCCATGAGCAGTTCTTC. This encodes CASSLGAGSRHEQFF.

The rearrangement links TRBV2 to TRBJ1-5, with D tentatively TRBD1 (5 bases). The CDR3 is 14 residues long. In germline, CDR1 is SNHLY, CDR2 FYNNEI. V was pared by 5 bases and J by 1 base, with 9 bases between. CDR3: CASSRQTSNQPQHF. CDR3 nucleotides: TGTGCCAGCAGTCGACAGACGAGCAATCAGCCCCAGCATTTT.

The chain is built from TRBV5-6 and TRBJ2-1; 10 positions agree with TRBD1. The CDR3 consists of 15 residues. Trimming at V came to 3 bases and at J to 4 bases, leaving 4 bases not matched to a gene. Germline assignment: CDR1 SGHDT and CDR2 YYEEEE. The CDR3 here is CASSSGTGVYNEQFF. The CDR3 DNA sequence: TGTGCCAGCAGCTCCGGGACAGGGGTTTACAATGAGCAGTTCTTC.

This clone was seen only once. V is TRBV6-1 and J is TRBJ2-1; D perhaps matches TRBD1 (6 bases). Germline values: CDR1 MNHNS, CDR2 SASEGT. The CDR3 runs 13 residues. Deletions cut 4 bases from V and 8 bases from J, with 12 bases between. The CDR3 sequence: CASSGRNRDEQFF. The CDR3 nucleotides are TGTGCCAGCAGTGGGAGAAACAGGGATGAGCAGTTCTTC.

This CDR3 is CASAPYGAKAPPYEQYF. The DNA of the CDR3 is TGCGCCAGCGCCCCTTATGGGGCGAAAGCCCCTCCCTACGAGCAGTACTTC. The V and J genes are TRBV5-1 and TRBJ2-7, with D possibly matching TRBD1 (5 bases). Per the germline V gene, CDR1 is SGHRS and CDR2 is YFSETQ. V lost 7 bases to trimming and J lost 2 bases, with 25 bases between them. The CDR3 consists of 17 residues. The full variable domain, rest sourced from reference TRBV5-1 and TRBJ2-7, is KAGVTQTPRYLIKTRGQQVTLSCSPISGHRSVSWYQQTPGQGLQFLFEYFSETQRNKGNFPGRFSGRQFSNSRSEMNVSTLELGDSALYLCASAPYGAKAPPYEQYFGPGTRLTVT.

The chain joins TRBV29-1 to TRBJ2-2, with a weak D call TRBD2 (6 bases). The V end was cut by 1 base, the J end by 3 bases, with 12 bases between. The CDR3 sequence is 15 residues long. Germline CDR1 reads SQVTM; CDR2 reads ANQGSEA. In DNA form, the CDR3 reads TGCAGCGTTGAAGGACCGGGGGTTGACACCGGGGAGCTGTTTTTT. Protein: CSVEGPGVDTGELFF.

CDR3 nucleotides: TGTGCCAGCAGCTCCCCGGGCCGGGGGAAAGATGGCTACACCTTC. This sequence encodes CASSSPGRGKDGYTF. V is TRBV7-9 and J is TRBJ1-2; D may be TRBD1 (5 bases). V lost 4 bases and J 6 bases, leaving 18 bases between the germline ends. The length of the CDR3 is 15 residues. Germline CDR1 is SEHNR and CDR2 is FQNEAQ (reference sequence).

The chain joins TRBV7-3 to TRBJ1-1; D unresolved. The germline gives CDR1 SGHTA, CDR2 FQGTGA. V lost 2 bases and J lost 0, with 7 bases in between. The CDR3 covers 14 residues. CDR3 sequence: CASSLSRLNTEAFF. CDR3 coding DNA: TGTGCCAGCAGCTTATCTAGGTTGAACACTGAAGCTTTCTTT.

The table lists this clone with a few counts. This chain uses TRBV20-1 with TRBJ1-3, with D hard to call. V dropped 5 bases and J dropped 3 bases, with 5 bases sitting between them. The CDR3 consists of 11 residues. CDR1 and CDR2 from the germline V gene are DFQATT and SNEGSKA (reference sequence). The CDR3 sequence: CSAPDGNTIYF. CDR3 nucleotide sequence: TGCAGTGCTCCAGATGGAAACACCATATATTTT.

This clone has a single count. The rearrangement links TRBV4-2 to TRBJ2-7; D unresolved. V was clipped by 0 bases and J by 0 bases, with 9 bases between them. Germline-derived CDR1 and CDR2 are LGHNA and YNFKEQ. The CDR3 is 15 residues long. The CDR3 nucleotides read TGTGCCAGCAGCCAAGATGTGGCGGACTCCTACGAGCAGTACTTC. Protein product: CASSQDVADSYEQYF.

The CDR3 reads CASSIGGRYQPQHF. The CDR3 DNA reads as TGTGCCAGCAGTATCGGGGGACGTTATCAGCCCCAGCATTTT. The V call is TRBV28, the J call TRBJ1-5; perhaps TRBD1 as D (5 bases). Trimming pared 5 bases from V and 5 bases from J, leaving 13 bases between. Germline V CDR1 and CDR2: MDHEN, SYDVKM. The CDR3 has 14 residues.

The rearrangement links TRBV18 to TRBJ2-5; D gene ambiguous. Trimming shortened V by 2 bases and J by 6 bases, and 16 bases separated the two germline ends. Germline-derived CDR1 and CDR2 are KGHSH and LQKENI. The CDR3 consists of 15 residues. CDR3 sequence (DNA): TGTGCCAGCTCACCAGAGGCGGCTCCAGTGAAGACCCAGTACTTC. Its protein is CASSPEAAPVKTQYF.

This clone was detected once. The chain carries TRBV29-1 and TRBJ1-1; 7 bases line up with TRBD1. V shed 7 bases and J 3 bases; nucleotides not matched to a gene: 8. The CDR3 loop spans 13 amino acids. Germline CDR1 SQVTM, CDR2 ANQGSEA. In DNA form, the CDR3 reads TGCAGCGCCCGGGACAGCCATCACACTGAAGCTTTCTTT. It specifies CSARDSHHTEAFF.

This clone appeared once. V usage is TRBV28 and J usage is TRBJ1-1; D may be TRBD1 (5 bases). The CDR3 has 12 amino acids. Germline loops: CDR1 MDHEN, CDR2 SYDVKM. V lost 7 bases and J lost 4, with 10 bases in between. CDR3 in DNA: TGTGCCAGCATTGCAGGGTCCACTGAAGCTTTCTTT. Protein sequence: CASIAGSTEAFF. Full variable domain (missing parts from reference TRBV28 and TRBJ1-1): DVKVTQSSRYLVKRTGEKVFLECVQDMDHENMFWYRQDPGLGLRLIYFSYDVKMKEKGDIPEGYSVSREKKERFSLILESASTNQTSMYLCASIAGSTEAFFGQGTRLTVV.

The chain carries TRBV5-4 and TRBJ2-3; D perhaps matches TRBD2 (5 bases). This CDR3 is built from 12 residues. The V end lost 4 bases, the J end lost 6 bases, and 9 bases lay between the germline ends. The V gene's germline CDR1 is SGHNT and CDR2 YYREEE (reference sequence). The CDR3 here is CASSLTTDTQYF. The CDR3 nucleotides are TGTGCCAGCAGCCTGACTACGGATACGCAGTATTTT.

The chain carries TRBV28 and TRBJ2-5; 8 positions agree with TRBD2. With 7 bases clipped from V and 2 bases from J, the junction kept 3 bases outside the gene matches. The CDR3 is 13 residues long. Germline V gene sequence: CDR1 MDHEN, CDR2 SYDVKM. CDR3 DNA sequence: TGTGCCAGCACGGCTAGCGGGCAAGAGACCCAGTACTTC. Protein: CASTASGQETQYF.

The chain combines TRBV27 with TRBJ1-5; D is undetermined. Trimming removed 10 bases from V and 4 bases from J, with 8 bases in between. Per the germline V gene, CDR1 is MNHEY and CDR2 is SMNVEV (reference sequence). CDR3 size: 11 residues. CDR3 residues: CAIPQNQPQHF. The CDR3 DNA is TGTGCCATCCCCCAAAATCAGCCCCAGCATTTT.

The chain recombines TRBV6-5 with TRBJ1-1; TRBD1 aligns across 8 bases. Germline V gives CDR1 MNHEY, CDR2 SVGAGI. The CDR3 contains 15 residues. With 9 bases clipped from V and 9 bases from J, the junction kept 18 bases outside the gene matches. CDR3: CASCRGGQESGKAFF. The DNA for the CDR3 is TGTGCCAGTTGCAGGGGGGGACAGGAATCTGGAAAAGCTTTCTTT.

This clone was counted once. This rearrangement joins TRBV7-6 to TRBJ2-1, with D possibly matching TRBD2 (5 bases). Per the germline V gene, CDR1 is SGHVS and CDR2 is FNYEAQ. V gave up 1 base and J gave up 9 bases, with 10 bases separating them. There are 13 residues in the CDR3. The CDR3 here is CASSLGGPGEQFF. Written as DNA, the CDR3 is TGTGCCAGCAGCTTAGGCGGGCCCGGTGAGCAGTTCTTC.